This is a list of T cell receptor beta chains from one sample in a study of blood T cell repertoires in COVID-19. Using immunoSEQ multiplex PCR, the repertoire was profiled, and TCRdb retains in-frame clones only, with some absent. This sample yields roughly 150,000 clones, of which less than 90% are seen a single time; more than 2% belongs to the top ten. Sequenced: peripheral blood. The receptors originated from a woman aged 65 to 85 with acute or convalescent COVID-19. The CDR3 runs from the conserved cysteine through the conserved F or W. A D gene is named only where the DNA matches it firmly. Clone size is given for some rows only: seen once, a few or many times, or a class if the clone is expanded.

cdr3_nt: TGTGCCAGCAGTTATACCGGGATAGTTCAGCCCCAGCATTTT; cdr3_aa: CASSYTGIVQPQHF; clone_size: -; v_call: TRBV6-2/TRBV6-3; d_call: -; j_call: TRBJ1-5
cdr3_nt: TGTGCCAGCAGCTTGTTACGGCAGGATGGCAATCAGCCCCAGCATTTT; cdr3_aa: CASSLLRQDGNQPQHF; clone_size: -; v_call: TRBV5-5; d_call: -; j_call: TRBJ1-5
cdr3_nt: TGTGCCAGCAGCCCCCTCCTCGGACCTCAAGGGGCCACTGAAGCTTTCTTT; cdr3_aa: CASSPLLGPQGATEAFF; clone_size: -; v_call: TRBV7-9; d_call: -; j_call: TRBJ1-1
cdr3_nt: TGTGCCAGTAGTATGGTACAGGCGGTGGATAATTCACCCCTCCACTTT; cdr3_aa: CASSMVQAVDNSPLHF; clone_size: few; v_call: TRBV19; d_call: -; j_call: TRBJ1-6
cdr3_nt: TGTGCCAGCTCAAAAACAGGGGCCCCAAATGAAAAACTGTTTTTT; cdr3_aa: CASSKTGAPNEKLFF; clone_size: -; v_call: TRBV18; d_call: TRBD1; j_call: TRBJ1-4
cdr3_nt: TGTGCCAGCAGTGAACTGGGCCATAGATATGGCTACACCTTC; cdr3_aa: CASSELGHRYGYTF; clone_size: -; v_call: TRBV6-1; d_call: -; j_call: TRBJ1-2
cdr3_nt: TGTGCCAGGCCGGGACAGTGCAATCAGCCCCAGCATTTT; cdr3_aa: CARPGQCNQPQHF; clone_size: -; v_call: TRBV2; d_call: TRBD1; j_call: TRBJ1-5
cdr3_nt: TGTGCCAGTAGTCTCAGGGAGAACACTGAAGCTTTCTTT; cdr3_aa: CASSLRENTEAFF; clone_size: -; v_call: TRBV19; d_call: -; j_call: TRBJ1-1
cdr3_nt: TGTGCCAGCAGCTTAGCCGAGACAGGGATGAAACCCCTCCACTTT; cdr3_aa: CASSLAETGMKPLHF; clone_size: -; v_call: TRBV7-9; d_call: TRBD1; j_call: TRBJ1-6
cdr3_nt: TGTGCCAGCAGCTTAGCGGTGGGGCTGAATGAAAAACTGTTTTTT; cdr3_aa: CASSLAVGLNEKLFF; clone_size: -; v_call: TRBV7-6; d_call: -; j_call: TRBJ1-4
cdr3_nt: TGTGCCTGGAGTGTACGTGCAGGGGCTGAAGCTTTCTTT; cdr3_aa: CAWSVRAGAEAFF; clone_size: once; v_call: TRBV30; d_call: -; j_call: TRBJ1-1
cdr3_nt: TGTGCCATCCGGCCAGGGGGAATGAACACTGAAGCTTTCTTT; cdr3_aa: CAIRPGGMNTEAFF; clone_size: -; v_call: TRBV10-3; d_call: TRBD1; j_call: TRBJ1-1
cdr3_nt: TGTGCCAGCAGCACCGCCGATCGAGCAGGGTCCCTTTGGAATGAGCAGTTCTTC; cdr3_aa: CASSTADRAGSLWNEQFF; clone_size: -; v_call: TRBV7-9; d_call: -; j_call: TRBJ2-1
cdr3_nt: TGCAGTGCTAGTACAATAGCGGGGGGCGACGCCTATGGCTACACCTTC; cdr3_aa: CSASTIAGGDAYGYTF; clone_size: -; v_call: TRBV20-1; d_call: -; j_call: TRBJ1-2
cdr3_nt: TGTGCCAGCAGCGGGACAACCTGGAGGACTGAAGCTTTCTTT; cdr3_aa: CASSGTTWRTEAFF; clone_size: -; v_call: TRBV2; d_call: -; j_call: TRBJ1-1
cdr3_nt: TGTGCCAGCAGCGTACGACATTCCGGGACAGGCCAGGGCACCATATATTTT; cdr3_aa: CASSVRHSGTGQGTIYF; clone_size: -; v_call: TRBV5-4; d_call: TRBD1; j_call: TRBJ1-3
cdr3_nt: TGTGCCAGCCATCCCAGGACAGGGGCGTATGGCTACACCTTC; cdr3_aa: CASHPRTGAYGYTF; clone_size: -; v_call: TRBV7-8; d_call: TRBD1; j_call: TRBJ1-2
cdr3_nt: TGTGCCAGCAGCTTAAGCTTGGGACAGTCCGGCTATAATTCACCCCTCCACTTT; cdr3_aa: CASSLSLGQSGYNSPLHF; clone_size: -; v_call: TRBV7-8; d_call: TRBD1; j_call: TRBJ1-6
cdr3_nt: TGTGCCAGCAGTTACTCGACGGGGGGCTCTGAAGCTTTCTTT; cdr3_aa: CASSYSTGGSEAFF; clone_size: -; v_call: TRBV6-5; d_call: -; j_call: TRBJ1-1
cdr3_nt: TGTGCAAGTCGCTTATTTCGTGGGGGGGCCAAATATACGCAGTATTTT; cdr3_aa: CASRLFRGGAKYTQYF; clone_size: -; v_call: TRBV12-2; d_call: -; j_call: TRBJ2-3
cdr3_nt: TGCGCCAGCAGCCCCGAGGGGACAGGGGCTAACTATGGCTACACCTTC; cdr3_aa: CASSPEGTGANYGYTF; clone_size: -; v_call: TRBV5-1; d_call: TRBD1; j_call: TRBJ1-2
cdr3_nt: TGTGCCAGCAGTACAGGGACAGGGGGGACCTACGAGCAGTACTTC; cdr3_aa: CASSTGTGGTYEQYF; clone_size: -; v_call: TRBV6-6; d_call: TRBD1; j_call: TRBJ2-7
cdr3_nt: TGTGCCAGTAGTTCACAGGGAGGGTTTACCGGGGAGCTGTTTTTT; cdr3_aa: CASSSQGGFTGELFF; clone_size: -; v_call: TRBV19; d_call: -; j_call: TRBJ2-2
cdr3_nt: TGTGCCAGCCGGCCGGGAGTAGTCGGGGAGACCCAGTACTTC; cdr3_aa: CASRPGVVGETQYF; clone_size: once; v_call: TRBV2; d_call: -; j_call: TRBJ2-5
cdr3_nt: TGTGCCAGCGCCTCTGCAGCGGGGGATGGGGAGACCCAGTACTTC; cdr3_aa: CASASAAGDGETQYF; clone_size: -; v_call: TRBV28; d_call: TRBD2; j_call: TRBJ2-5
cdr3_nt: TGTGCCACCCAGTGGGGGGGAATCGACTATGAAAAACTGTTTTTT; cdr3_aa: CATQWGGIDYEKLFF; clone_size: -; v_call: TRBV6-5; d_call: -; j_call: TRBJ1-4
cdr3_nt: TGTGCCAGCAGTTTTTGGAGTGAAGCTTTCTTT; cdr3_aa: CASSFWSEAFF; clone_size: -; v_call: TRBV12-3/TRBV12-4; d_call: -; j_call: TRBJ1-1
cdr3_nt: TGCGCCAGCAACCTCGAAGGGTCTAGCGGCTTCACAGATACGCAGTATTTT; cdr3_aa: CASNLEGSSGFTDTQYF; clone_size: -; v_call: TRBV4-1; d_call: TRBD2; j_call: TRBJ2-3
cdr3_nt: TGCGCCAGCAGCTCACAGGGGGGCCAGCCCCAGCATTTT; cdr3_aa: CASSSQGGQPQHF; clone_size: -; v_call: TRBV10-2; d_call: TRBD1; j_call: TRBJ1-5
cdr3_nt: TGTGCCAGCAGCCTGCTACAGGGGGCGACCGCTAAGTTCTTC; cdr3_aa: CASSLLQGATAKFF; clone_size: -; v_call: TRBV7-2; d_call: TRBD1; j_call: TRBJ2-1
cdr3_nt: TGTGCCAGCAGTACCGGGACAGGGAATCAGCCCCAGCATTTT; cdr3_aa: CASSTGTGNQPQHF; clone_size: -; v_call: TRBV2; d_call: TRBD1; j_call: TRBJ1-5
cdr3_nt: TGCGCCAGCAGCCCGGGGGGGGAGACCCAGTACTTC; cdr3_aa: CASSPGGETQYF; clone_size: -; v_call: TRBV5-1; d_call: TRBD2; j_call: TRBJ2-5
cdr3_nt: TGTGCCAGCTCACCGCTACTCACAGATACGCAGTATTTT; cdr3_aa: CASSPLLTDTQYF; clone_size: -; v_call: TRBV18; d_call: -; j_call: TRBJ2-3
cdr3_nt: TGTGCCAGCAGCTCAGGGATTCGAAACACTGAAGCTTTCTTT; cdr3_aa: CASSSGIRNTEAFF; clone_size: -; v_call: TRBV2; d_call: -; j_call: TRBJ1-1
cdr3_nt: TGTGCCAGCAGCCCGAGAGCTACTCCCGGGGAGACCGGGGAGCTGTTTTTT; cdr3_aa: CASSPRATPGETGELFF; clone_size: -; v_call: TRBV7-3; d_call: -; j_call: TRBJ2-2
cdr3_nt: TGTGCCAGCTCACCCGGACTGCGCGATCAGCCCCAGCATTTT; cdr3_aa: CASSPGLRDQPQHF; clone_size: -; v_call: TRBV18; d_call: -; j_call: TRBJ1-5
cdr3_nt: TGTGCCAGCAGCTTACGGGGGGGCTCGGTCGGGGAGCTGTTTTTT; cdr3_aa: CASSLRGGSVGELFF; clone_size: -; v_call: TRBV11-3; d_call: TRBD2; j_call: TRBJ2-2
cdr3_nt: TGTGCCACCAGCACCGGGAGGGAGTCCCTCTCTGGGGCCAACGTCCTGACTTTC; cdr3_aa: CATSTGRESLSGANVLTF; clone_size: -; v_call: TRBV15; d_call: TRBD2; j_call: TRBJ2-6
cdr3_nt: TGTGCCAGCAGGCGGGGGGAGATCTATAATTCACCCCTCCACTTT; cdr3_aa: CASRRGEIYNSPLHF; clone_size: -; v_call: TRBV6-5; d_call: -; j_call: TRBJ1-6
cdr3_nt: TGTGCCAGCAGTCGACAGGGGTCAAACTATGGCTACACCTTC; cdr3_aa: CASSRQGSNYGYTF; clone_size: few; v_call: TRBV28; d_call: TRBD1; j_call: TRBJ1-2
cdr3_nt: TGTGCCAGCAGCCGAACTAAGGGGACTCCGTACTTC; cdr3_aa: CASSRTKGTPYF; clone_size: -; v_call: TRBV3-1/TRBV3-2; d_call: -; j_call: TRBJ2-7
cdr3_nt: TGTGCCAGCAGCCCTACGACAGGGGGCATCAATCAGCCCCAGCATTTT; cdr3_aa: CASSPTTGGINQPQHF; clone_size: -; v_call: TRBV7-8; d_call: TRBD1; j_call: TRBJ1-5
cdr3_nt: TGTGCTAGTGGTTTGGCTACTGGACAGACTAATTCACCCCTCCACTTT; cdr3_aa: CASGLATGQTNSPLHF; clone_size: -; v_call: TRBV12-5; d_call: -; j_call: TRBJ1-6
cdr3_nt: TGTGCCAGCAGTGAAGCGGGTGTGGGGGCCCGGTACGAGCAGTACTTC; cdr3_aa: CASSEAGVGARYEQYF; clone_size: -; v_call: TRBV6-1; d_call: -; j_call: TRBJ2-7